What follows describes a single T cell receptor beta chain. Its antigen is not known. TCRdb ran MiXCR on the RT-PCR reads and lists one entry per CDR3 protein. Here the sample spans just over 300,000 distinct CDR3 sequences, 22% being singletons. This sample stems from a study of response to subunit inactivated influenza vaccine. This CDR3 has 11 residues. Trimming left V 2 bases short and J 8 bases short, with 6 bases between. Germline V CDR1 and CDR2: SEHNR, FQNEAQ (reference sequence). Findings and limits, study-wide: A suggestion made by the authors is that each seasonal influenza vaccination recruits few new T cells.

The sequence was obtained from a man aged 50-75 years who received an inactivated influenza vaccine. V gene TRBV7-9 combines with J gene TRBJ1-2; D is unclear. This specimen consisted of PBMCs from blood, obtained 21 months after vaccination. CDR3 protein: CASSLHGGYTF. CDR3 bases: TGTGCCAGCAGCTTACATGGAGGCTACACCTTC.